The present T cell receptor beta chain was sequenced within a study of T-cell memory formation after mild COVID-19. Notes on the study in general: Clones that shrank (day 15 to 85) were balanced CD4/CD8, whereas later expanders leaned CD4+.

5'RACE primed from the constant segment yielded TCR alpha and TCR beta cDNA libraries bearing sample barcodes and UMIs. Each CDR3 protein is one row after TCRdb ran MiXCR on the 5' RACE reads. In the table there are about 210,000 distinct CDR3 sequences, around 25% of which are singletons. The V end lost 3 bases, the J end lost 5 bases, and 8 bases lay between the germline ends. Germline V gives CDR1 SGHAT, CDR2 FQDESV (reference sequence). The CDR3 sequence is 13 residues long. As to this clonotype: Its antigen remains unknown.

This chain uses TRBV11-1 with TRBJ2-1, with D tentatively TRBD1 (6 bases). Sequenced material: PBMCs or a T cell subset sorted from them (not recorded which). The sequence was collected from an adult woman who had mild COVID-19 (a few samples of this study predate the infection). Cell type and time point are not known. Here the CDR3 reads CASSLWDNNEQFF. The CDR3 coding sequence is TGTGCCAGCAGCTTGTGGGACAACAATGAGCAGTTCTTC. Full variable domain (remainder filled in from reference TRBV11-1 and TRBJ2-1): EAEVAQSPRYKITEKSQAVAFWCDPISGHATLYWYRQILGQGPELLVQFQDESVVDDSQLPKDRFSAERLKGVDSTLKIQPAELGDSAMYLCASSLWDNNEQFFGPGTRLTVL.